This entry concerns a single TCR beta chain. Caucasian, healthy and from Russia, the donors were aged between about 6 and 90. The sample originates from a study of blood T cells in healthy people across ages. Overall study: Template switching recovered approximately one barcoded beta molecule for every two T cells.

Trimming removed 1 base from V and 4 bases from J; junction bases left unmatched: 12. CDR1 is LGHNA, CDR2 YSLEER, per germline. The CDR3 consists of 20 residues. Using a J-beta primer mix together with a sample-barcoded 5' primer, a second PCR was run for roughly 7 to 11 cycles. The template-switch adaptor, which had 12 random nucleotides, put a tag on each cDNA molecule. TCRdb used MiXCR to reprocess the 5' RACE reads, holding one entry per CDR3 protein. The sample holds some 370,000 distinct CDR3 sequences, roughly half seen once. Sequencing input: blood. This TCR derives from a man aged 55 to 69 in good health. This chain connects TRBV4-3 to TRBJ2-1; 14 bases match TRBD2. The DNA for the CDR3 is TGCGCCAGCAGCCAAGGGTCTGGGGGACTAGCGGGAGTAGGTTACAATGAGCAGTTCTTC. Its translation is CASSQGSGGLAGVGYNEQFF.